The present T cell receptor (beta chain) was sequenced within a study of cytomegalovirus exposure and HLA in healthy donors. The PCR employed 60 Vbeta primers together with 13 Jbeta primers. The data were produced by immunoSEQ multiplex PCR, yet TCRdb's version contains in-frame clones alone and is incomplete. The sample lists around 110,000 clones, around 81% occurring once. The CDR3 is 12 residues long. Per germline, CDR1 MDHEN and CDR2 SYDVKM. The V segment lost 6 bases and the J segment 6 bases; nucleotides outside the gene matches: 3. On this clone: Its matching antigen is unknown.

Overall study findings and caveats: Through in vitro validation, three CMV-associated chains were shown to be specific for CMV antigens. For TCR beta chains, V- and J-gene trimming was later linked to a missense DCLRE1C variant. Certain indistinguishable V segments, among them TRBV6-2 and TRBV6-3, were excluded.

The chain carries TRBV28 and TRBJ2-3, with 7 bases matching TRBD2. The TCR originated in a woman between 25 and 40 years old in good health and CMV-seronegative. Sequencing used PBMCs. CDR3 residues: CASSTTSDTQYF. The CDR3 region has the DNA TGTGCCAGCAGCACGACTAGCGATACGCAGTATTTT.